This TCR beta chain was recovered during a study of blood T cell repertoires in COVID-19. As for the study in general: Sources were T cells, B-cell-depleted T cells, or PBMCs; the material itself was cDNA or gDNA.

TCRdb keeps only in-frame clones here, not all; method: immunoSEQ multiplex PCR. The sample lists about 300,000 clones; roughly 86% were seen once. The CDR3 has 21 amino acids. Trimming removed 6 bases from V and 3 bases from J; junction bases left unmatched: 24. Germline V gene data show CDR1 as SNHLY and CDR2 as FYNNEI. What was sequenced was peripheral blood. J is TRBJ2-3 and V is TRBV2; 10 nucleotides agree with TRBD2. This TCR was sampled from a man in his 70s with acute or convalescent COVID-19. DNA of the CDR3: TGTGCCAGCAGACTCCATCTAGCGGGAGCTGGCCTTCTTCTTGTAACAGATACGCAGTATTTT. Protein: CASRLHLAGAGLLLVTDTQYF. Full variable domain (missing parts from reference TRBV2 and TRBJ2-3): EPEVTQTPSHQVTQMGQEVILRCVPISNHLYFYWYRQILGQKVEFLVSFYNNEISEKSEIFDDQFSVERPDGSNFTLKIRSTKLEDSAMYFCASRLHLAGAGLLLVTDTQYFGPGTRLTVL.